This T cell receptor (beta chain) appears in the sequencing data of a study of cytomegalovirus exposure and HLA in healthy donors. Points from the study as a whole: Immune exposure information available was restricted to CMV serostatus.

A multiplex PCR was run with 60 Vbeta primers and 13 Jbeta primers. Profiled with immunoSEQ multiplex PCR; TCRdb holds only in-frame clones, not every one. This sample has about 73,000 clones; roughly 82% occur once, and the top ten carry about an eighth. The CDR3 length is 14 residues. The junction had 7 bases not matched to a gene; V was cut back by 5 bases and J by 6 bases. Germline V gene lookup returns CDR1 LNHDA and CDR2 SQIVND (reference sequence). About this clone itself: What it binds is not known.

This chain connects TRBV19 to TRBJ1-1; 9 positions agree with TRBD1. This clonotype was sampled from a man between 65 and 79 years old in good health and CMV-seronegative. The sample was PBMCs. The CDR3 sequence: CASSSPDRGAEAFF. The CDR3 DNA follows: TGTGCCAGTAGTTCGCCGGACAGGGGCGCTGAAGCTTTCTTT.